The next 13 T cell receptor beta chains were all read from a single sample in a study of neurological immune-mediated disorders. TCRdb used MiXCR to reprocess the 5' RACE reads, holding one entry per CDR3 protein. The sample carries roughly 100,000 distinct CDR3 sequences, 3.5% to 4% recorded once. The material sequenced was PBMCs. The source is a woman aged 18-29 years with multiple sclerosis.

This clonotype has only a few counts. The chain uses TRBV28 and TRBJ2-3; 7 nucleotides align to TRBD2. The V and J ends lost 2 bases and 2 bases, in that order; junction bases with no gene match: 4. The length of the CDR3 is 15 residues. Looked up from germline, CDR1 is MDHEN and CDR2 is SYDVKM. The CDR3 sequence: CASSLTGLYTDTQYF. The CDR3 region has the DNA TGTGCCAGCAGTTTAACGGGACTATACACAGATACGCAGTATTTT.

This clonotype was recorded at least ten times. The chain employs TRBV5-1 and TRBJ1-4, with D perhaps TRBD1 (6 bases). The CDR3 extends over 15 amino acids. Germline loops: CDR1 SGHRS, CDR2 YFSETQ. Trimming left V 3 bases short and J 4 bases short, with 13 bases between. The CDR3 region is CASSSLGTSNEKLFF. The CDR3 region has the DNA TGCGCCAGCAGCTCCCTCGGGACAAGTAATGAAAAACTGTTTTTT.

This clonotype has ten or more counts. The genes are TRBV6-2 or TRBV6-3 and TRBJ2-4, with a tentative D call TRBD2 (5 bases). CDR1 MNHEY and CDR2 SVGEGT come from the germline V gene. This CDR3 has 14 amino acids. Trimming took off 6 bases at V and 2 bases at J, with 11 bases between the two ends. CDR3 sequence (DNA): TGTGCCAGCAGGGAGGACCCCTCCAAAAACATTCAGTACTTC. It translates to CASREDPSKNIQYF.

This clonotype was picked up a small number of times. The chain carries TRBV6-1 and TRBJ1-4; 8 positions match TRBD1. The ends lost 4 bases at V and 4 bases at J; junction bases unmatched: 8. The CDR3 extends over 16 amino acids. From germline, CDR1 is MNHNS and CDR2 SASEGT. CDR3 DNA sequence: TGTGCCAGCAGTGCCCGTTTACAGGGGGTTAATGAAAAACTGTTTTTT. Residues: CASSARLQGVNEKLFF.

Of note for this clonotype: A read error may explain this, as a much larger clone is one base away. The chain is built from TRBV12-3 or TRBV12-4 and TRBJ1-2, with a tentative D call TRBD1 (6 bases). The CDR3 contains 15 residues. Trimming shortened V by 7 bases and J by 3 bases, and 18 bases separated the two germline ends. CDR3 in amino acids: CASTHTGPFDYGYTF. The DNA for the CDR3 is TGTGCCAGCACTCACACAGGGCCCTTCGACTATGGCTACACCTTC.

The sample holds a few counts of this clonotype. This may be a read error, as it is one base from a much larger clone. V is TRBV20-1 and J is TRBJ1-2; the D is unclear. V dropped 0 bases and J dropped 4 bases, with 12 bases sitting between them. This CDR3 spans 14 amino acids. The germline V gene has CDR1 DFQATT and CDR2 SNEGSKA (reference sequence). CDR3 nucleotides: TGCAGTGCTAGAGATCGAAAGCAAACCTATGGCTACACCTTC. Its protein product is CSARDRKQTYGYTF.

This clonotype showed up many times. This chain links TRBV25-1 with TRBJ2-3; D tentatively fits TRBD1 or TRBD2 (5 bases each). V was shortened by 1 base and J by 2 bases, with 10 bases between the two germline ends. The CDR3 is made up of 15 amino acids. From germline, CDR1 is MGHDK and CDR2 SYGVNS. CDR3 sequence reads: CASSEFRGDTDTQYF. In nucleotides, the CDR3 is TGTGCCAGCAGTGAATTTCGAGGGGACACAGATACGCAGTATTTT.

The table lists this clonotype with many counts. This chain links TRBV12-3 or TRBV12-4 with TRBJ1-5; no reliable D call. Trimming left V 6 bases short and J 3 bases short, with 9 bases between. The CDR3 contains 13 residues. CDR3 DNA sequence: TGTGCCAGCAGATTGGCCTTCAATCAGCCCCAGCATTTT. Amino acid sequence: CASRLAFNQPQHF.

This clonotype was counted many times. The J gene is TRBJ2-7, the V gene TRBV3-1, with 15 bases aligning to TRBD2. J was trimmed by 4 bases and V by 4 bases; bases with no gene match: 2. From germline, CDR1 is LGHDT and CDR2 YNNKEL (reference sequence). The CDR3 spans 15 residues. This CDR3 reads CASSRTSGRGYEQYF. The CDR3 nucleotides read TGTGCCAGCAGCCGGACTAGCGGGAGGGGATACGAGCAGTACTTC.

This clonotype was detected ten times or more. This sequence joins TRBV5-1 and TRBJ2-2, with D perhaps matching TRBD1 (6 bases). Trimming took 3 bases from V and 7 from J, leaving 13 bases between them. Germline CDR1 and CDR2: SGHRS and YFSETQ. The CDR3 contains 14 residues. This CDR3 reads CASSYTTGGGELFF. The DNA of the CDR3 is TGCGCCAGCAGCTACACGACAGGTGGCGGGGAGCTGTTTTTT.

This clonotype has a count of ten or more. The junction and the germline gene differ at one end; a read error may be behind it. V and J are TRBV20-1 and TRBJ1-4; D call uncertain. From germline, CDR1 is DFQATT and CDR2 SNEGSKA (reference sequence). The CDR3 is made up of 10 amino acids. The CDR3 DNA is TGCAGTGCCAGGAGAAAGGGCCGGCTTTTT. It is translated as CSARRKGRLF.

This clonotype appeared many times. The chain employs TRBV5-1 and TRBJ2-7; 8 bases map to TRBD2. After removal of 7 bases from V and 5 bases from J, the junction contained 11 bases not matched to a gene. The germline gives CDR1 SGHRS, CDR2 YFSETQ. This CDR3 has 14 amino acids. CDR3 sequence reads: CASGIRAGAHEQYF. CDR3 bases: TGCGCCAGCGGGATTAGAGCGGGAGCCCACGAGCAGTACTTC.

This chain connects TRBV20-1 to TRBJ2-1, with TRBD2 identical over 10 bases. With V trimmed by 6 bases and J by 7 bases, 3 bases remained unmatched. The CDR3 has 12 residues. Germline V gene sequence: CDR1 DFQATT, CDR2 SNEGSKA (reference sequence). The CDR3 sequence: CSALAGGNEQFF. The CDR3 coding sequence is TGCAGTGCATTAGCGGGAGGTAATGAGCAGTTCTTC.